Presented here are 20 T cell receptor beta chains from one specimen sequenced in a study of T cells in Graves' hyperthyroidism and ophthalmopathy. TCR beta CDR3 regions were amplified from RNA transcripts. Primed by the HTBI set, a first-round RT-PCR was run on the TCR CDR3. MiXCR, applied by TCRdb to the multiplex PCR reads, yields one record per CDR3 protein. The sample shows around 700,000 distinct CDR3 sequences, around 19% of them seen only once. The sequenced sample was blood. The source is a woman aged 50 to 60 with Graves' hyperthyroidism that later progressed to Graves' ophthalmopathy.

V and J are TRBV13 and TRBJ1-5; D unclear. Trimming stripped 6 bases from V and 0 bases from J, with 12 bases between. This CDR3 comprises 15 residues. Germline assignment: CDR1 PRHDT and CDR2 FYEKMQ (reference sequence). The DNA of the CDR3 is TGTGCCAGCAGTGAAGCAGGAGTTAGCAATCAGCCCCAGCATTTT. Its translation: CASSEAGVSNQPQHF.

The sample holds many counts of this clonotype. The chain uses TRBV9 and TRBJ1-1; no firm D call. CDR3 size: 13 residues. Per germline, CDR1 SGDLS and CDR2 YYNGEE. Trimming took 0 bases from V and 3 from J, leaving 6 bases between them. CDR3 sequence reads: CASSVVLDTEAFF. As DNA, the CDR3 is TGTGCCAGCAGCGTAGTTCTGGACACTGAAGCTTTCTTT.

This chain links TRBV9 with TRBJ1-1; tentative D call: TRBD1 (5 bases). The CDR3 spans 14 residues. Germline V gene lookup returns CDR1 SGDLS and CDR2 YYNGEE. V lost 3 bases to trimming and J lost 0 bases, with 9 bases between them. The CDR3 DNA reads as TGTGCCAGCAGCGGGGGCGGGTTGAACACTGAAGCTTTCTTT. Its protein product is CASSGGGLNTEAFF. The full variable domain, rest sourced from reference TRBV9 and TRBJ1-1, is DSGVTQTPKHLITATGQRVTLRCSPRSGDLSVYWYQQSLDQGLQFLIQYYNGEERAKGNILERFSAQQFPDLHSELNLSSLELGDSALYFCASSGGGLNTEAFFGQGTRLTVV.

In its sample, this clonotype was seen many times. V and J are TRBV27 and TRBJ2-1, with D perhaps matching TRBD1 (5 bases). Trimming removed 5 bases from V and 1 base from J, with 12 bases in between. CDR1 is MNHEY, CDR2 SMNVEV, per germline (reference sequence). The CDR3 has 15 residues. The CDR3 bases are TGTGCCAGCAGTCGGCGGCAGGGATCCTACAATGAGCAGTTCTTC. Protein sequence: CASSRRQGSYNEQFF.

In its sample, this clonotype was seen many times. V is TRBV6-5 and J is TRBJ1-1; D not resolved. With 2 bases removed from V and 1 base from J, the gap between germline ends came to 8 bases. CDR1 and CDR2 from the germline V gene are MNHEY and SVGAGI. CDR3 length: 14 residues. The CDR3 is CASSYDDGNTEAFF. CDR3 sequence (DNA): TGTGCCAGCAGTTACGACGACGGGAACACTGAAGCTTTCTTT.

This clonotype appeared a few times. The chain carries TRBV29-1 and TRBJ1-2; D call uncertain. The V gene's germline CDR1 is SQVTM and CDR2 ANQGSEA. The ends were cut back, 4 bases at V and 9 bases at J, with 15 bases in the middle. The length of the CDR3 is 12 residues. CDR3: CSVVGRQWSYTF. DNA for the CDR3: TGCAGCGTTGTAGGGCGACAATGGAGCTACACCTTC. The whole variable domain, remainder taken from reference TRBV29-1 and TRBJ1-2, is SAVISQKPSRDICQRGTSLTIQCQVDSQVTMMFWYRQQPGQSLTLIATANQGSEATYESGFVIDKFPISRPNLTFSTLTVSNMSPEDSSIYLCSVVGRQWSYTFGSGTRLTVV.

The chain couples TRBV3-1 to TRBJ1-5; D unresolved. Germline V gene lookup returns CDR1 LGHDT and CDR2 YNNKEL (reference sequence). The CDR3 consists of 12 residues. V was pared by 4 bases and J by 4 bases, with 5 bases between. CDR3 amino acids: CASSRRNQPQHF. Here the CDR3 DNA reads TGTGCCAGCAGCCGGCGAAATCAGCCCCAGCATTTT.

V and J are TRBV29-1 and TRBJ2-2; D call uncertain. The CDR3 covers 13 residues. From germline, CDR1 is SQVTM and CDR2 ANQGSEA. Trimming cost V 5 bases and J 0 bases, with 7 bases left between them. The CDR3 nucleotides read TGCAGCGTTAGGGTTTCGAACACCGGGGAGCTGTTTTTT. This gives the protein CSVRVSNTGELFF.

This clonotype appeared a few times. This chain uses TRBV12-5 with TRBJ1-5; no clear D. The V end lost 5 bases, the J end lost 4 bases, and 9 bases lay between the germline ends. CDR3 length: 13 amino acids. Germline V gene lookup returns CDR1 LGHNT and CDR2 FRNRAP. DNA of the CDR3: TGTGCTAGTGGTGACCAAACGAATCAGCCCCAGCATTTT. This codes for CASGDQTNQPQHF.

The rearrangement uses TRBV24-1 and TRBJ1-5, with unresolved D. The CDR3 length is 14 residues. V lost 4 bases and J 7 bases, leaving 13 bases between the germline ends. Per the germline V gene, CDR1 is KGHDR and CDR2 is SFDVKD. CDR3 sequence (DNA): TGTGCCACCAGTGAGTCCTCGGGGTACCAGCCCCAGCATTTT. Protein: CATSESSGYQPQHF.

V and J are TRBV6-5 and TRBJ2-1; 11 bases align to TRBD2. The CDR3 length is 17 residues. The V and J ends lost 2 bases and 2 bases, in that order; junction bases with no gene match: 5. Looked up from germline, CDR1 is MNHEY and CDR2 is SVGAGI. CDR3 protein: CASSYGLAGGPYNEQFF. For the CDR3, the DNA is TGTGCCAGCAGTTACGGTTTAGCGGGGGGGCCCTACAATGAGCAGTTCTTC.

This clonotype was seen only a few times. This chain joins TRBV27 and TRBJ2-3; D gene uncertain. Trimming cost V 6 bases and J 6 bases, with 10 bases left between them. The CDR3 sequence is 12 residues long. CDR1 and CDR2 (germline): MNHEY, SMNVEV (reference sequence). CDR3 coding DNA: TGTGCCAGCAGCATGGCTCGGGATACGCAGTATTTT. This codes for CASSMARDTQYF.

The chain employs TRBV3-1 and TRBJ1-1, with D tentatively TRBD1 (6 bases). Deletions cut 2 bases from V and 4 bases from J, with 17 bases between. The CDR3 is made up of 16 amino acids. Germline V gene sequence: CDR1 LGHDT, CDR2 YNNKEL (reference sequence). The CDR3 region is CASSQRPGHLSTEAFF. Here the CDR3 DNA reads TGTGCCAGCAGCCAAAGGCCGGGACACCTGAGCACTGAAGCTTTCTTT.

The CDR3 DNA is TGTGCCAGCAGTTGGGCGGGGGGGCCCAATGAGCAGTTCTTC. Protein product: CASSWAGGPNEQFF. This chain links TRBV6-1 with TRBJ2-1; 9 bases fit TRBD2. This CDR3 is 14 amino acids long. J gave up 6 bases and V 5 bases, and 5 bases lay outside the gene matches. Germline V gene sequence: CDR1 MNHNS, CDR2 SASEGT.

Many counts were recorded for this clonotype. This chain joins TRBV30 and TRBJ1-1, with D maybe TRBD1 (5 bases). Trimming left V 2 bases short and J 6 bases short, with 7 bases between. This CDR3 region has 11 residues. Germline V gene lookup returns CDR1 GTSNPN and CDR2 SVGIG (reference sequence). The CDR3 DNA reads as TGTGCCTGGAGTCAGGGCGCTGAAGCTTTCTTT. Translating gives CAWSQGAEAFF.

This clonotype was detected only once. This chain links TRBV7-9 with TRBJ1-1, with a weak D call TRBD1 (6 bases). This CDR3 has 13 residues. Germline V gene data show CDR1 as SEHNR and CDR2 as FQNEAQ (reference sequence). V was pared by 0 bases and J by 9 bases, with 11 bases between. The CDR3 nucleotides read TGTGCCAGCAGCTTAGCGGCGGGGGCTCAAGCTTTCTTT. It specifies CASSLAAGAQAFF.

Worth noting for this clonotype: A read error is possible here, since a much larger clone lies one base away. V gene TRBV3-1 combines with J gene TRBJ1-2; 8 nucleotides agree with TRBD1. In germline, CDR1 is LGHDT, CDR2 YNNKEL (reference sequence). The CDR3 covers 12 residues. CDR3 sequence: CAISQGATGYTF. The CDR3 nucleotides read TGTGCCATCAGCCAGGGGGCGACAGGCTACACCTTC. Together with reference TRBV3-1 and TRBJ1-2, the CDR3 gives the full variable domain: DTAVSQTPKYLVTQMGNDKSIKCEQNLGHDTMYWYKQDSKKFLKIMFSYNNKELIINETVPNRFSPKSPDKAHLNLHINSLELGDSAVYFCAISQGATGYTFGSGTRLTVV.

This clonotype has a handful of counts. This chain joins TRBV7-9 and TRBJ2-3, with 12 positions matching TRBD1. V lost 3 bases and J lost 0; bases outside the gene matches: 22. Germline CDR1 and CDR2: SEHNR and FQNEAQ (reference sequence). The CDR3 covers 23 residues. The CDR3 bases are TGTGCCAGCAGCTTCGCCGGGACAGGGGGCTTGGCGGGGGGGCAGGCCAGCACAGATACGCAGTATTTT. This gives the protein CASSFAGTGGLAGGQASTDTQYF.

In its sample, this clonotype was seen many times. The chain combines TRBV12-5 with TRBJ1-5, with TRBD1 as a possible D gene (6 bases). This CDR3 has 14 residues. From germline, CDR1 is LGHNT and CDR2 FRNRAP. V lost 6 bases and J lost 4, with 13 bases in between. CDR3 in amino acids: CASGCTGWNQPQHF. Here the CDR3 DNA reads TGTGCTAGTGGATGCACAGGGTGGAATCAGCCCCAGCATTTT.

Details on this clonotype: This could be a read error, since a much larger clone is one nucleotide away. V and J are TRBV5-1 and TRBJ2-1; D possibly uses TRBD1 or TRBD2 (5 bases each). V was trimmed by 0 bases and J by 3 bases, leaving 10 bases between them. CDR1 is SGHRS, CDR2 YFSETQ, per germline. CDR3 size: 15 residues. CDR3 loop: CASSLAGHNYNEQFF. CDR3 nucleotide sequence: TGCGCCAGCAGCTTGGCGGGGCACAACTACAATGAGCAGTTCTTC.